This T cell receptor (beta chain) was observed in a study of post-analysis software for immune sequencing data. Study-wide results and limits: TRBV5-6, TRBV5-1 and TRBV20-1 belonged to a set of about five TRBV segments that were more frequent in patients than controls.

TCR beta libraries were prepared from cDNA with unique molecular identifiers. TCRdb independently ran MiXCR on the PCR reads; one entry per CDR3 protein. The table includes 750,000 to 950,000 distinct CDR3 sequences, around 46% detected once. CDR3 length: 15 amino acids. Germline V gives CDR1 KGHDR, CDR2 SFDVKD. Trimming took 4 bases from V and 5 from J; bases not matched to a gene: 9. On this clonotype: Its antigen is as yet unknown.

The sequence was collected from a girl aged 5 to 17 with multiple sclerosis. V and J are TRBV24-1 and TRBJ1-2, with TRBD1 identical over 7 bases. Sequenced input: blood. CDR3 sequence (DNA): TGTGCCACCAGTGACGCGGGACAGACCTTATATGGCTACACCTTC. Translating gives CATSDAGQTLYGYTF.